The T cell receptor (beta chain) under discussion was sequenced for a study of identifying expanded T cells in peripheral blood. Whole-study findings and limits: Across healthy donors, higher total template counts meant significantly greater roughly two-week count variance. Differentially abundant clones: 0.95 to 1.5 between replicates, about 15 at 2 to 3 weeks, less than 20 at four.

The CDR3 is 15 amino acids. V gave up 3 bases and J gave up 0 bases, with 10 bases separating them. The germline V gene encodes CDR1 ENHRY and CDR2 SYGVKD. Using immunoSEQ multiplex PCR, the repertoire was profiled, and TCRdb retains in-frame clones only, with some absent. The data contain under 100,000 clones, around 83% of them singletons. During the collection period, no donor immune events like infections were recorded. A note on this clone: Its specificity is not known.

The receptor was isolated from a person aged 18-69 years in good health. The chain links TRBV10-3 to TRBJ2-3; D remains unclear. Sample: blood. This CDR3 reads CAISEQETSTDTQYF. DNA of the CDR3: TGTGCCATCAGTGAACAAGAGACCAGCACAGATACGCAGTATTTT.